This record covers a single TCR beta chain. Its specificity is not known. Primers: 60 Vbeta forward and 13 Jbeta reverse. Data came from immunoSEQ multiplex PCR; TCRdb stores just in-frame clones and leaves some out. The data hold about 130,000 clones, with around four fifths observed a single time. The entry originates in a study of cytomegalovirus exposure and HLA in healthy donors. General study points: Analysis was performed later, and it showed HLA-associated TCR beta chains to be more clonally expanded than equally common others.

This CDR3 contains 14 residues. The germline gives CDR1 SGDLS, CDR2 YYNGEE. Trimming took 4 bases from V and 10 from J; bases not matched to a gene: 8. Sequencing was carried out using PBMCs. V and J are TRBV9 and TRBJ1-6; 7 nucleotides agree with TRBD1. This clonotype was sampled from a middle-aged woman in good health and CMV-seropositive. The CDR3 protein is CASSRGQEESPLHF. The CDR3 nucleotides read TGTGCCAGCAGCCGCGGACAGGAGGAGTCACCCCTCCACTTT.